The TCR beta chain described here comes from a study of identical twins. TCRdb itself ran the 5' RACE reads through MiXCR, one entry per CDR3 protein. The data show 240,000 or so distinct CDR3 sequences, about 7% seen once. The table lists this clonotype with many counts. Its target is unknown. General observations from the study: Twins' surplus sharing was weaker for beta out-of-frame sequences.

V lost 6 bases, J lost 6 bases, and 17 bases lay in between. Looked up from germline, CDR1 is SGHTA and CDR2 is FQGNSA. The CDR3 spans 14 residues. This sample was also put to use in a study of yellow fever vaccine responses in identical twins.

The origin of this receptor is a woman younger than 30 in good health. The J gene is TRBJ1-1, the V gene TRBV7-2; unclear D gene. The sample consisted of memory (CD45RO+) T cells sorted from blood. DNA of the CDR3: TGTGCCAGCAGTCACCGTCTGAACGGGGCTGAAGCTTTCTTT. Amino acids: CASSHRLNGAEAFF.